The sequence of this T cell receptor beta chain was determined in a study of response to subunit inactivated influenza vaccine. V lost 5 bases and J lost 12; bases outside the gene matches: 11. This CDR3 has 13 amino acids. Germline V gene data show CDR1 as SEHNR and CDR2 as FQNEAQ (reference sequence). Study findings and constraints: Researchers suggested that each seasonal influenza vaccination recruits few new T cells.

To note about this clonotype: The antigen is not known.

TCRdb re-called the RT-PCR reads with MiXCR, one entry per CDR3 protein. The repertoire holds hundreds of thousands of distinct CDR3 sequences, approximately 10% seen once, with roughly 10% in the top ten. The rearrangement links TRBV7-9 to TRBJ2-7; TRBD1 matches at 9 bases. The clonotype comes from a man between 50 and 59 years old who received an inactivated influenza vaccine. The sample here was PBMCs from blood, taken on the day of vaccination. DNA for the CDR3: TGTGCCAGCAGCCCCGCCGGGACAGGGCGTCTGTACTTC. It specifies CASSPAGTGRLYF.